Listed below are T cell receptor beta chains from one sample, sequenced in a study of T cell repertoires in cytomegalovirus infection. MiXCR, run by TCRdb on the reads, gives a single entry per CDR3 protein. The data contain fewer than 650,000 distinct CDR3 sequences, approximately 40% of them singletons. These receptors are not linked to any known antigen. This sample comprised cultured PBMCs, obtained from culture after CMV antigen stimulation. These receptors originate from a human donor in good health (CMV status not recorded). Some clones in this sample may be carry-over from other donors' samples. Both conserved end residues are part of each CDR3. The order of the fields is J gene, V gene, D gene, clone size, CDR3 length, CDR3 DNA, CDR3 protein. The D gene is left open where the match is weak. Size values are once, few and many counts, or a class for expanded clones, and some rows have none.

j_gene: TRBJ2-3
v_gene: TRBV7-2
d_gene: NA
abundance: few
len: 13
CDR3nt: TGTGCCAGCAGCCAGGGCCACCGGGATACGCAGTATTTT
CDR3aa: CASSQGHRDTQYF

j_gene: TRBJ2-1
v_gene: TRBV12-3/TRBV12-4
d_gene: TRBD2
abundance: NA
len: 13
CDR3nt: TGTGCCAGCAGCACGGGACTACCAAATGAGCAGTTCTTC
CDR3aa: CASSTGLPNEQFF

j_gene: TRBJ1-5
v_gene: TRBV20-1
d_gene: NA
abundance: NA
len: 13
CDR3nt: TGCAGTGCTAGAGATGTTCAGGGTCAGCCCCAGCATTTT
CDR3aa: CSARDVQGQPQHF

j_gene: TRBJ2-1
v_gene: TRBV7-2
d_gene: NA
abundance: NA
len: 16
CDR3nt: TGTGCCAGCAGCTTAGCGAACGCAGTTTCCTACAATGAGCAGTTCTTC
CDR3aa: CASSLANAVSYNEQFF

j_gene: TRBJ2-1
v_gene: TRBV6-1
d_gene: NA
abundance: NA
len: 15
CDR3nt: TGTGCCAGCGGGGCCTTTACGGTATCCTACAATGAGCAGTTCTTC
CDR3aa: CASGAFTVSYNEQFF

j_gene: TRBJ1-2
v_gene: TRBV7-2
d_gene: NA
abundance: few
len: 15
CDR3nt: TGTGCCAGCAGCTTATTAGGTGTGACGGCCTATGGCTACACCTTC
CDR3aa: CASSLLGVTAYGYTF

j_gene: TRBJ2-7
v_gene: TRBV7-2
d_gene: NA
abundance: many
len: 15
CDR3nt: TGTGCCAGCAGCTTAGTTAGCCGTAGCTCCTACGAGCAGTACTTC
CDR3aa: CASSLVSRSSYEQYF

j_gene: TRBJ2-1
v_gene: TRBV7-9
d_gene: TRBD2
abundance: few
len: 19
CDR3nt: TGTGCCAGCAGCTTAGGGAGTCTAGCGGGAGGGCCTGTGTATAATGAGCAGTTCTTC
CDR3aa: CASSLGSLAGGPVYNEQFF

j_gene: TRBJ2-7
v_gene: TRBV7-9
d_gene: NA
abundance: few
len: 13
CDR3nt: TGTGCCAGCAGCCGAATAGGGGTGCGGGAGCAGTACTTC
CDR3aa: CASSRIGVREQYF

j_gene: TRBJ2-7
v_gene: TRBV7-2
d_gene: TRBD1
abundance: NA
len: 18
CDR3nt: TGTGCCAGCAGCTTGCCCCACGGAGGACAGGGGCGATCCTACGAGCAGTACTTC
CDR3aa: CASSLPHGGQGRSYEQYF

j_gene: TRBJ2-1
v_gene: TRBV7-2
d_gene: NA
abundance: few
len: 14
CDR3nt: TGTGCCAGCAGCGACTTAGGGACGTACAATGAGCAGTTCTTC
CDR3aa: CASSDLGTYNEQFF

j_gene: TRBJ2-6
v_gene: TRBV20-1
d_gene: TRBD1
abundance: few
len: 17
CDR3nt: TGCAGTACCTCGACAGGGACACTATCCTCTGGGGCCAACGTCCTGACTTTC
CDR3aa: CSTSTGTLSSGANVLTF

j_gene: TRBJ2-7
v_gene: TRBV7-4
d_gene: TRBD2
abundance: NA
len: 15
CDR3nt: TGTGCCAGCAGCTTCGAAGCGGGGGGGGTATACGAGCAGTACTTC
CDR3aa: CASSFEAGGVYEQYF

j_gene: TRBJ1-5
v_gene: TRBV12-3/TRBV12-4
d_gene: NA
abundance: NA
len: 16
CDR3nt: TGTGCCAGCAGTTTCGCTCCGACAGGACTCAATCAGCCCCAGCATTTT
CDR3aa: CASSFAPTGLNQPQHF

j_gene: TRBJ1-1
v_gene: TRBV7-2
d_gene: NA
abundance: few
len: 13
CDR3nt: TGTGCCAGCAGCTTAGAGGCCTATGCTGAAGCTTTCTTT
CDR3aa: CASSLEAYAEAFF

j_gene: TRBJ1-5
v_gene: TRBV2
d_gene: NA
abundance: NA
len: 12
CDR3nt: TGTGCCAGCTCTATGCAAAATCAGCCCCAGCATTTT
CDR3aa: CASSMQNQPQHF

j_gene: TRBJ2-6
v_gene: TRBV11-2
d_gene: NA
abundance: NA
len: 15
CDR3nt: TGTGCCAGCAGCATCACAGGGTCTGGGGCCAACGTCCTGACTTTC
CDR3aa: CASSITGSGANVLTF

j_gene: TRBJ2-3
v_gene: TRBV7-2
d_gene: NA
abundance: NA
len: 15
CDR3nt: TGTGCCAGCAGCTTGGGTGGGATAACCATAGATACGCAGTATTTT
CDR3aa: CASSLGGITIDTQYF

j_gene: TRBJ1-1
v_gene: TRBV12-3/TRBV12-4
d_gene: NA
abundance: few
len: 13
CDR3nt: TGTGCCAGCAATGGTGGGACCGGCACTGAAGCTTTCTTT
CDR3aa: CASNGGTGTEAFF

j_gene: TRBJ2-1
v_gene: TRBV25-1
d_gene: TRBD1
abundance: NA
len: 14
CDR3nt: TGTGCCTCGTGGGGGGACAGGGGAGGTAATGAGCAGTTCTTC
CDR3aa: CASWGDRGGNEQFF

j_gene: TRBJ1-1
v_gene: TRBV12-3/TRBV12-4
d_gene: NA
abundance: few
len: 13
CDR3nt: TGTGCCAGCAGTTTGATACGGTTGGCTGAAGCTTTCTTT
CDR3aa: CASSLIRLAEAFF

j_gene: TRBJ2-7
v_gene: TRBV6-6
d_gene: NA
abundance: few
len: 15
CDR3nt: TGTGCCAGCATCTTACTCGAGGGCGGCCATCGGGAGCAGTACTTC
CDR3aa: CASILLEGGHREQYF

j_gene: TRBJ2-3
v_gene: TRBV5-1
d_gene: NA
abundance: few
len: 14
CDR3nt: TGCGCCAGCAGCTTGGAATGGGACACAGATACGCAGTATTTT
CDR3aa: CASSLEWDTDTQYF

j_gene: TRBJ2-1
v_gene: TRBV7-9
d_gene: NA
abundance: few
len: 15
CDR3nt: TGTGCCAGCAGCCACGAGGACGCAATGTGGAATGAGCAGTTCTTC
CDR3aa: CASSHEDAMWNEQFF

j_gene: TRBJ2-5
v_gene: TRBV12-3/TRBV12-4
d_gene: NA
abundance: NA
len: 14
CDR3nt: TGTGCCAGCAGTTCCGGACAAGCAAAAGAGACCCAGTACTTC
CDR3aa: CASSSGQAKETQYF

j_gene: TRBJ2-7
v_gene: TRBV19
d_gene: NA
abundance: NA
len: 14
CDR3nt: TGTGCCAGTAGTATGGTAGGACCATCCTACGAGCAGTACTTC
CDR3aa: CASSMVGPSYEQYF

j_gene: TRBJ2-1
v_gene: TRBV7-2
d_gene: NA
abundance: NA
len: 15
CDR3nt: TGTGCCAGCAGCCGAAGGGACTCCTCCTACAATGAGCAGTTCTTC
CDR3aa: CASSRRDSSYNEQFF